Listed here are 2 T cell receptor beta chains from one sample, sequenced in a study of somatic mutations in cytotoxic T cells in rheumatoid arthritis. Sequenced by immunoSEQ multiplex PCR; TCRdb stores in-frame clones only, minus some. This table has around 15,000 clones, around 80% appearing once. Sequences were obtained from CD8+ T cells sorted from blood. The receptor source for this set is an adult with rheumatoid arthritis.

J is TRBJ1-4 and V is TRBV5-1; D is undetermined. The V end was cut by 0 bases, the J end by 6 bases, with 12 bases between. The CDR3 totals 15 residues. Germline values: CDR1 SGHRS, CDR2 YFSETQ. Written as DNA, the CDR3 is TGCGCCAGCAGCTTGGTTGGAGGGATTGATGAAAAACTGTTTTTT. Amino acids: CASSLVGGIDEKLFF.

The rearrangement joins TRBV19 to TRBJ1-2; D is undetermined. Germline CDR1 and CDR2: LNHDA and SQIVND (reference sequence). CDR3 length: 10 residues. Trimming took off 6 bases at V and 5 bases at J, with 4 bases between the two ends. The DNA for the CDR3 is TGTGCCAGTAGGGCTTATGGCTACACCTTC. It codes for CASRAYGYTF.